This TCR beta chain comes out of a study of blood T cells in healthy people across ages. Sample-barcoded 5' priming and a J-beta primer mix drove a second PCR of about 6 to 12 cycles. TCRdb analysed the 5' RACE reads with MiXCR anew, one entry per CDR3 protein. Of 1.5 million or so distinct CDR3 sequences detected, roughly two fifths appear once; the ten largest clones hold around 4%. Overall study findings and caveats: Samples with more naive T cells showed higher observed beta diversity. Lack of knowledge of donor CMV status possibly confounded expanded clonotype changes. The long-lived group displayed more naive CD4+ cells, plus higher diversity, than the aged donors did.

Remarks on this clonotype: Antigen unknown.

Those donating, healthy Caucasian individuals from Russia, were aged about 6 to 95. The CDR3 spans 18 residues. The V gene end was trimmed by 2 bases and the J gene end by 7 bases; junction bases not matched to a gene: 13. The germline V gene encodes CDR1 SGHVS and CDR2 FQNEAQ. The origin of this receptor is a young woman in good health. Specimen: blood. V gene TRBV7-8 combines with J gene TRBJ2-2; 10 bases are a match to TRBD2. CDR3 loop: CASSLSGTSDKGVGELFF. The CDR3 region has the DNA TGTGCCAGCAGCTTATCCGGGACTAGCGACAAGGGCGTCGGGGAGCTGTTTTTT.